Below, one T cell receptor (beta chain) is given with its context. The antigen is unknown. Germline V gene lookup returns CDR1 GTSNPN and CDR2 SVGIG (reference sequence). CDR3 size: 14 residues. TCR beta cDNA was made by 5'RACE template switching with UMIs. TCRdb reworked the 5' RACE reads into one entry per CDR3 protein, no DNA. This table lists approximately 460,000 distinct CDR3 sequences. The source of the sample is a study of T cells expressing NK-cell markers. Across the study: Within the sequenced cohort of eight donors, seven exhibited HCMV seropositivity and one was seronegative. Whole-study findings and limits: Also leading the CD3+CD56-NKG2C+ fraction in a handful of donors were these clonotypes.

The receptor's source is a woman between 18 and 69 years old in good health. The chain couples TRBV30 to TRBJ1-5; TCRdb's assignment of TRBD1 cannot be checked, as there is no DNA. The source material was blood T cells: a sorted CD56 or NKG2C T cell subset, CD4+ or CD8+ T cells, or bulk PBMC T cells (not recorded which). CDR3 sequence reads: CAWSPGFGDQPQHF.